Listed below are T cell receptor beta chains from one sample, sequenced in a study of blood T cells in healthy people across ages. TCRdb ran MiXCR on the 5' RACE reads and lists one entry per CDR3 protein. The sample lists fewer than 650,000 distinct CDR3 sequences; approximately 26% were seen once. This sample was shared with a second study, whose subject was T cells of mothers and their children.

The sequenced material came from blood. The receptors originated from a boy between 2 and 10 years old in good health. Each CDR3 is given with its conserved first and last residue. Each record gives: D gene, V gene, J gene, clone size, CDR3 protein, CDR3 DNA. The D gene is left open where the match is weak. The listing skips clone size in some rows; elsewhere it reads once, few, many or a size class.

>-|TRBV27|TRBJ1-2|few
CASSSVGAYGYTF
TGTGCCAGCAGTTCGGTGGGGGCCTATGGCTACACCTTC
>-|TRBV29-1|TRBJ2-5|-
CSVEKGETQYF
TGCAGCGTTGAAAAGGGAGAGACCCAGTACTTC
>TRBD2|TRBV6-1|TRBJ2-1|few
CASRKLAGANYNEQFF
TGTGCCAGCAGAAAGCTAGCGGGAGCAAACTACAATGAGCAGTTCTTC
>-|TRBV10-1|TRBJ2-7|-
CASSESGGGLGQYF
TGCGCCAGCAGTGAGTCCGGGGGAGGATTGGGGCAGTACTTC
>TRBD1|TRBV15|TRBJ1-5|-
CATSRDKQGRQPQHF
TGTGCCACCAGCAGAGATAAACAGGGGCGTCAGCCCCAGCATTTT
>TRBD2|TRBV2|TRBJ2-5|-
CASSPLTSDETQYF
TGTGCCAGCAGTCCTCTGACTAGCGACGAGACCCAGTACTTC
>-|TRBV12-3/TRBV12-4|TRBJ2-5|-
CASSFSSLQETQYF
TGTGCCAGCAGTTTTAGCTCGCTCCAAGAGACCCAGTACTTC
>-|TRBV24-1|TRBJ1-1|-
CATSDPPGRRGETEAFF
TGTGCCACCAGTGATCCCCCGGGGAGGAGGGGAGAGACTGAAGCTTTCTTT
>TRBD1|TRBV3-1|TRBJ2-6|-
CASSQTGTGAGANVLTF
TGTGCCAGCAGCCAGACCGGGACAGGGGCTGGGGCCAACGTCCTGACTTTC
>-|TRBV28|TRBJ1-2|few
CASSFRTAGVYTF
TGTGCCAGCAGTTTCCGGACGGCTGGTGTCTACACCTTC
>-|TRBV6-5|TRBJ1-5|few
CASGGTPVSPQHF
TGTGCCAGCGGTGGGACCCCCGTTTCGCCCCAGCATTTT
>-|TRBV29-1|TRBJ2-7|many
CSVGAHEQYF
TGCAGCGTTGGGGCCCACGAGCAGTACTTC
>TRBD1|TRBV18|TRBJ2-2|-
CASSRGQGTNAGELFF
TGTGCCAGCTCACGGGGACAGGGTACGAACGCCGGGGAGCTGTTTTTT
>TRBD1|TRBV20-1|TRBJ2-7|-
CSARAQGQSLGEQYF
TGCAGTGCTAGAGCCCAGGGACAGTCCCTAGGCGAGCAGTACTTC
>TRBD1|TRBV12-3/TRBV12-4|TRBJ2-7|-
CASTNRDRAFNEQYF
TGTGCCAGCACCAACCGGGACAGGGCTTTCAACGAGCAGTACTTC
>-|TRBV7-8|TRBJ2-4|-
CASSSLSYGLAKNIQYF
TGTGCCAGCAGCTCCCTATCCTATGGTTTAGCCAAAAACATTCAGTACTTC
>-|TRBV12-3/TRBV12-4|TRBJ2-1|-
CASSFGVNEQFF
TGTGCCAGCAGTTTCGGTGTCAATGAGCAGTTCTTC
>TRBD1|TRBV20-1|TRBJ1-4|few
CSARGASGTGGEKLFF
TGCAGTGCTAGAGGGGCGTCCGGGACAGGGGGAGAAAAACTGTTTTTT
>TRBD2|TRBV4-3|TRBJ2-7|-
CASSQDFLSGSGSHEQYF
TGCGCCAGCAGCCAAGATTTTTTAAGCGGGAGTGGTTCCCACGAGCAGTACTTC
>TRBD1|TRBV6-6|TRBJ1-4|few
CASSYSWTGSEKLFF
TGTGCCAGCAGTTACTCCTGGACAGGGAGCGAAAAACTGTTTTTT
>-|TRBV11-2|TRBJ2-2|few
CASSLQGPGELFF
TGTGCCAGCAGCTTACAGGGCCCCGGGGAGCTGTTTTTT
>TRBD2|TRBV9|TRBJ2-7|few
CASSVGSGGAHEQYF
TGTGCCAGCAGCGTAGGCAGCGGGGGAGCCCACGAGCAGTACTTC
>-|TRBV7-2|TRBJ2-3|-
CASSLVVSGADTQYF
TGTGCCAGCAGCTTAGTAGTTTCTGGGGCGGATACGCAGTATTTT
>-|TRBV12-3/TRBV12-4|TRBJ1-2|-
CASLPGNNYGYTF
TGTGCCAGCCTTCCGGGGAATAACTATGGCTACACCTTC
>-|TRBV12-3/TRBV12-4|TRBJ1-2|-
CASSSLRGYTF
TGTGCCAGCAGTTCACTCAGGGGCTACACCTTC
>-|TRBV5-5|TRBJ2-7|-
CASSWDKSSYEQYF
TGTGCCAGCAGCTGGGACAAAAGCTCCTACGAGCAGTACTTC
>TRBD1|TRBV11-2|TRBJ1-4|-
CASSLRQGSANEKLFF
TGTGCCAGCAGCTTACGACAGGGATCGGCTAATGAAAAACTGTTTTTT
>-|TRBV29-1|TRBJ2-5|-
CSVEGRRLQETQYF
TGCAGCGTTGAAGGAAGACGGCTACAAGAGACCCAGTACTTC
>TRBD2|TRBV29-1|TRBJ2-2|few
CSVERQLAGTGELFF
TGCAGCGTTGAGAGGCAGCTAGCGGGCACCGGGGAGCTGTTTTTT
>TRBD1|TRBV7-8|TRBJ2-5|few
CASSFDRGFLSTQYF
TGTGCCAGCAGCTTTGACAGGGGGTTCTTATCCACCCAGTACTTC
>TRBD1|TRBV10-3|TRBJ2-2|many
CAIKGDRTNTGELFF
TGTGCCATCAAGGGGGACAGGACCAACACCGGGGAGCTGTTTTTT
>TRBD1|TRBV4-1|TRBJ1-2|few
CASSQVRGTGDGYTF
TGCGCCAGCAGCCAAGTGAGGGGGACAGGGGACGGCTACACCTTC
>-|TRBV20-1|TRBJ2-1|-
CSARGAGNNEQFF
TGCAGTGCTAGGGGGGCGGGGAACAATGAGCAGTTCTTC
>-|TRBV2|TRBJ2-5|-
CASSVPLEETQYF
TGTGCCAGCAGTGTGCCTCTGGAGGAGACCCAGTACTTC
>-|TRBV28|TRBJ2-6|-
CASIGPGRTHSGANVLTF
TGTGCCAGCATAGGGCCAGGCCGAACACACTCTGGGGCCAACGTCCTGACTTTC
>-|TRBV7-3|TRBJ2-1|-
CASSSDPGSNNEQFF
TGTGCCAGCAGCTCAGACCCGGGGAGCAACAATGAGCAGTTCTTC
>TRBD1|TRBV3-1|TRBJ1-3|-
CASSQEDRATIYF
TGTGCCAGCAGCCAAGAGGACAGGGCGACCATATATTTT
>-|TRBV6-5|TRBJ2-7|many
CASSYSSGPRGSYEQYF
TGTGCCAGCAGTTACTCGAGCGGACCCAGGGGCTCCTACGAGCAGTACTTC
>-|TRBV29-1|TRBJ2-1|few
CSVEMQGSWREQFF
TGCAGCGTTGAAATGCAGGGTAGTTGGCGTGAGCAGTTCTTC
>TRBD2|TRBV7-6|TRBJ2-1|-
CGSSLAGSGSWNEQFF
TGTGGCAGCAGCTTAGCCGGGAGCGGGAGCTGGAATGAGCAGTTCTTC